This T cell receptor (beta chain) comes out of a study of T cell repertoires in cytomegalovirus infection. A single record per CDR3 protein comes from TCRdb applying MiXCR to the reads. The table lists around 250,000 distinct CDR3 sequences, about 17% of them singletons. This clonotype appeared many times. Deletions cut 4 bases from V and 6 bases from J, with 19 bases between. The CDR3 runs to 15 residues. This TCR was sampled from a human donor in good health (CMV status not recorded). Some clones in this sample may be carry-over from other donors' samples. Sequencing was done on a sample of CD8+ T cells from PBMCs. The genes are TRBV12-3 or TRBV12-4 and TRBJ2-7; possible D gene TRBD1, 6 bases. CDR3 in amino acids: CASSSSGQGRVEQYF. CDR3 bases: TGTGCCAGCAGTTCTTCCGGGCAGGGGAGAGTCGAGCAGTACTTC.